This record concerns one TCR beta chain sequence. The CDR3 spans 15 residues. The J segment lost 2 bases and the V segment lost 5 bases, leaving 6 bases of the junction unmatched. CDR1 is SEHNR and CDR2 is FQNEAQ in the germline V gene (reference sequence). The record originates from a study of blood T cell repertoires in COVID-19. Study information: Acute-phase and convalescent COVID-19 samples originated in the United States, Italy and Spain.

Authors' methods: By means of reference gene primer amplification, nucleated cell counts were estimated. Data came from immunoSEQ multiplex PCR; TCRdb stores just in-frame clones and leaves some out. Clonal size and the V and J genes are those of that table, whereas D and trimming came from the DNA. Here the sample spans tens of thousands of clones, about 80% being singletons. The sequenced sample was peripheral blood. The J gene is TRBJ2-1, the V gene TRBV7-9; the match to TRBD2 covers 7 bases. The TCR was taken from a man at least 80 years old with COVID-19, enrolled during active disease. For the CDR3, the DNA is TGTGCCAGCAGCAAGAGGGGAGGGCCCTACAATGAGCAGTTCTTC. Its translation: CASSKRGGPYNEQFF.